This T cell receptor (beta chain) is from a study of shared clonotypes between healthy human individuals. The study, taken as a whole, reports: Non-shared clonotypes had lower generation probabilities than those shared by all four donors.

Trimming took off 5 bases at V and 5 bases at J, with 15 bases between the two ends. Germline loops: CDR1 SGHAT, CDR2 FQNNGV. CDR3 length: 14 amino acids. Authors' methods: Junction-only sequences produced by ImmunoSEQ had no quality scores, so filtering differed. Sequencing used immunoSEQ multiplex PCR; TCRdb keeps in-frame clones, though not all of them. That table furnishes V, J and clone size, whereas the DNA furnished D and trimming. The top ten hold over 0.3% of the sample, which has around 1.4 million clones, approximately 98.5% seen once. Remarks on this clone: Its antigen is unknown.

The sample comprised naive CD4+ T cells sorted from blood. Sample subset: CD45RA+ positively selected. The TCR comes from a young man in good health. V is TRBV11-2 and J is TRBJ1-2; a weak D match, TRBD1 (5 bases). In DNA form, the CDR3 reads TGTGCCAGCAGCCTAGGGACGGCCCCTTATGGCTACACCTTC. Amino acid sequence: CASSLGTAPYGYTF.